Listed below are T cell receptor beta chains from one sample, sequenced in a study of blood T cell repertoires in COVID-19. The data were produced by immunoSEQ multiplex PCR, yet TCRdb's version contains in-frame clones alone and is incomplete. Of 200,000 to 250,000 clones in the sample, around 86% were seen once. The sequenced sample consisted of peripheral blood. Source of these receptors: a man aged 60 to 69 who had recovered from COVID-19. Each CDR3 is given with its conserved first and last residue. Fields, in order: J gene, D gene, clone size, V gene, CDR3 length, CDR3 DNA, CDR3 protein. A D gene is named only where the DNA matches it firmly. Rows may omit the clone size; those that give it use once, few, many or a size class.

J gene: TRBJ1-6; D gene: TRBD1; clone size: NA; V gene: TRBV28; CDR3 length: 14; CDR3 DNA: TGTGCCAGCAAAGGAGGCAGGGGGAATTCACCCCTCCACTTT; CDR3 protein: CASKGGRGNSPLHF
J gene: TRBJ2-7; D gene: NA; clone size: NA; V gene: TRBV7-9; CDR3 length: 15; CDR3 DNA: TGTGCCAGCAGCTTACCGGCAGGGGGAGGCCCCGAGCAGTACTTC; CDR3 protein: CASSLPAGGGPEQYF
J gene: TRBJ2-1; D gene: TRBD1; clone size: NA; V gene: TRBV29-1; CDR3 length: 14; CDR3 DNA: TGCAGCGTTGGCAGACAGGGTCCCTACAATGAGCAGTTCTTC; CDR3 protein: CSVGRQGPYNEQFF
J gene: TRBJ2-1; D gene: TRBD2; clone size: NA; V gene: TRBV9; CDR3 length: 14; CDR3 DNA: TGTGCCAGCAGCCCGGCCGGGACTAGATATGAGCAGTTCTTC; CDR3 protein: CASSPAGTRYEQFF
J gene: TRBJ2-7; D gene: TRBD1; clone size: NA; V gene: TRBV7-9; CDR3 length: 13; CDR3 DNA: TGTGCCAGCAGCTCACAGGGGTCCTACGAGCAGTACTTC; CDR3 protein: CASSSQGSYEQYF
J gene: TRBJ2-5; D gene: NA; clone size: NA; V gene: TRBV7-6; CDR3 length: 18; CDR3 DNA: TGTGCCAGCAGCTTAGCGTCGGGATCGCGGACGTACCAAGAGACCCAGTACTTC; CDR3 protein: CASSLASGSRTYQETQYF
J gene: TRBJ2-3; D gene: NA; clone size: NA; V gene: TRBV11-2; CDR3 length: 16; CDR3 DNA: TGTGCCAGCAGCTTAGTTGTGGGCAGCATCACAGATACGCAGTATTTT; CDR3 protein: CASSLVVGSITDTQYF
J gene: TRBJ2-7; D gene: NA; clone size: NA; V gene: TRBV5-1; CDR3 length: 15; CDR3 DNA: TGCGCCAGCAGCTTGTCACAGGCCCCCTCCTACGAGCAGTACTTC; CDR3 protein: CASSLSQAPSYEQYF
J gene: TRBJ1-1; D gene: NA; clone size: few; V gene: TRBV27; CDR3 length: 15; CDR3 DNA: TGTGCCAGCAGTTTAGGCGACAGGACGAACACTGAAGCTTTCTTT; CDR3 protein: CASSLGDRTNTEAFF
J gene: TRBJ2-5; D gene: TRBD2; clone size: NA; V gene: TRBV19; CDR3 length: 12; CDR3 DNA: TGTGCCAGTAGTATAAGCGGGGGGAGCCAGTACTTC; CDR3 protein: CASSISGGSQYF
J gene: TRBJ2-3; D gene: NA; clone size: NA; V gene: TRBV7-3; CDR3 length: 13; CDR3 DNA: TGTGCCAGCAGCCTCGGGGGATCATCGACGCAGTATTTT; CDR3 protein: CASSLGGSSTQYF
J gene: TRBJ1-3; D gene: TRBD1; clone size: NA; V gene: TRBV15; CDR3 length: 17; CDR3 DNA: TGTGCCACCAGCATGGGGACAGGACACTACACTGGAAACACCATATATTTT; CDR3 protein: CATSMGTGHYTGNTIYF
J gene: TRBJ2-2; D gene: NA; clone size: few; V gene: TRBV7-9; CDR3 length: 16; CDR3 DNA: TGTGCCAGCAGCTCAGGGGAAAGATGGGACACCGGGGAGCTGTTTTTT; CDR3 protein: CASSSGERWDTGELFF
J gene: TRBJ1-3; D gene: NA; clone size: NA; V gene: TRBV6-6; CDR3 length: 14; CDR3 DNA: TGTGCCAGCAGTTACGACAGCTCTGGAAACACCATATATTTT; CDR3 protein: CASSYDSSGNTIYF
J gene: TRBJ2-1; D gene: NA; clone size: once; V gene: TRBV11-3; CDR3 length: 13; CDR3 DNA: TGTGCCAGCAGCCCGACAGCCAACAATGAGCAGTTCTTC; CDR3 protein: CASSPTANNEQFF
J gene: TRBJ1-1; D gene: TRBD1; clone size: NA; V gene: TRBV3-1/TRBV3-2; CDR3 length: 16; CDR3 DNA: TGTGCCAGCAGCCCCAGGGGGGACAGGGGGAGGACTGAGGCTTTCTTT; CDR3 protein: CASSPRGDRGRTEAFF
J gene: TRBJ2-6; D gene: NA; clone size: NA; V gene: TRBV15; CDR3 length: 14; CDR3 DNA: TGTGCCACCAGGGAGGAGGCGCGCGGAGACGTCCTGACTTTC; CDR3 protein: CATREEARGDVLTF
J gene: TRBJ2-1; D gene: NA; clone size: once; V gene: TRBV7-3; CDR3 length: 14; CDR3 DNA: TGTGCCAGCAGCACGCGGGACTCCTACAATGAGCAGTTCTTC; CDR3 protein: CASSTRDSYNEQFF
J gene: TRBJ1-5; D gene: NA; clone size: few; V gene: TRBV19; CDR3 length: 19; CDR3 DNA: TGTGCCAGTAGTATAACATATCGCCGGGGTAGTTATAGCAATCAGCCCCAGCATTTT; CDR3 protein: CASSITYRRGSYSNQPQHF
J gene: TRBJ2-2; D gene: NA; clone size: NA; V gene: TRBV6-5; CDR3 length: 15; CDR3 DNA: TGTGCCAGCAGGTGGGGGGTAGCGAACACCGGGGAGCTGTTTTTT; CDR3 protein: CASRWGVANTGELFF
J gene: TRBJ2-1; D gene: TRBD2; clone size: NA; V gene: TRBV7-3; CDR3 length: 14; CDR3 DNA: TGTGCCAGCAGCACGGGACTAGCAGTGGATGAGCAGTTCTTC; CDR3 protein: CASSTGLAVDEQFF
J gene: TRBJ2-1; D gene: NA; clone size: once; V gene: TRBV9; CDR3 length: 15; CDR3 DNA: TGTGCCAGCAGCGTAAGCGTGGGCTCCTACAATGAGCAGTTCTTC; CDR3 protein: CASSVSVGSYNEQFF
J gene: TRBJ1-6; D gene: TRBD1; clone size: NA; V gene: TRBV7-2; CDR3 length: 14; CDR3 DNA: TGTGCCAGCAACCCGGGACAGATTAATTCACCCCTCCACTTT; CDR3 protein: CASNPGQINSPLHF
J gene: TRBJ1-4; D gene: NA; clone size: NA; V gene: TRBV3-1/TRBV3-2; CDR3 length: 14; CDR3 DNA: TGTGCCAGCAGCCCCAGACAGTTTAATGAAAAACTGTTTTTT; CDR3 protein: CASSPRQFNEKLFF
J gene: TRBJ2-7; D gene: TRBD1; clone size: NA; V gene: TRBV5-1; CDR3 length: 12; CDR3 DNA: TGCGCCAGCAGCTTGGACAGGGGCGAGCAGTACTTC; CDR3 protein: CASSLDRGEQYF
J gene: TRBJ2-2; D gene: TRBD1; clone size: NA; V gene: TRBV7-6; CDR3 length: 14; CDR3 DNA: TGTGCCAGCAGACCCGACAGGGCCACCGGGGAGCTGTTTTTT; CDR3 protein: CASRPDRATGELFF
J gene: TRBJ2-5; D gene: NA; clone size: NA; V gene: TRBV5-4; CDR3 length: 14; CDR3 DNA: TGTGCCAGCAGATTCGGGACTTTCGAAGAGACCCAGTACTTC; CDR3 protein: CASRFGTFEETQYF
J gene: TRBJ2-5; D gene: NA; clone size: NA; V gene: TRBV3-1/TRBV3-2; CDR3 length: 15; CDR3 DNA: TGTGCCAGCAGCCAAGAGGCGACTCCCCTGGAGACCCAGTACTTC; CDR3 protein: CASSQEATPLETQYF
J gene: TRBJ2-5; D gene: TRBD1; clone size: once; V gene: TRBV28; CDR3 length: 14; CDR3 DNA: TGTGCCAGCAGGGGACAGGGAGGACGAGAGACCCAGTACTTC; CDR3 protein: CASRGQGGRETQYF
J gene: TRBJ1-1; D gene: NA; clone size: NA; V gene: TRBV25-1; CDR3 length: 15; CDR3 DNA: TGTGCCAGCAGTGGATACAAAGGAGAGTCAAATGGAGCTTTCTTT; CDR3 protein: CASSGYKGESNGAFF
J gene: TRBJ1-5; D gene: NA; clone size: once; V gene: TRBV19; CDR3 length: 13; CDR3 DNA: TGTGCCAGTAGTATAGCAGGGTCTCAGCCCCAGCATTTT; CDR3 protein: CASSIAGSQPQHF
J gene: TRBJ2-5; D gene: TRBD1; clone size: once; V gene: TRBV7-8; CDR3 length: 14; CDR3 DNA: TGTGCCAGCAGACCACGGACAGGGGAGGAGACCCAGTACTTC; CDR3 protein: CASRPRTGEETQYF
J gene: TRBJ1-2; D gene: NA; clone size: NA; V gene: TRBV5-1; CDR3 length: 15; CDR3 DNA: TGCGCCAGCAGCTGGAACGGGGGGGCCCCACATGGCTACACCTTC; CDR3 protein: CASSWNGGAPHGYTF
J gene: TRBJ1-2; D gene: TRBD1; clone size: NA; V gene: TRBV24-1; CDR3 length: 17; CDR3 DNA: TGTGCCACCAGTGATTTGTATCCGGGACAGGCCCTCTATGGCTACACCTTC; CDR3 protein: CATSDLYPGQALYGYTF
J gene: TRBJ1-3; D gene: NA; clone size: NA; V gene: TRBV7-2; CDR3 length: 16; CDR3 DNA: TGTGCCAGCAGCTTAGCGTCCCACAGCTCTGGAAACACCATATATTTT; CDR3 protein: CASSLASHSSGNTIYF
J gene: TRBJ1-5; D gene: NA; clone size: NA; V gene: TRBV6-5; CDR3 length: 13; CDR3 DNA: TGTGCCAGCAATCCAGGGGGCAATCAGCCCCAGCATTTT; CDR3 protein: CASNPGGNQPQHF
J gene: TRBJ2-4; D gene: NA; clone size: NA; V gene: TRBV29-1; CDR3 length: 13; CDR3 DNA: TGCAGCGTTGAGTTCCAGGGCTGGGACATTCAGTACTTC; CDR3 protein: CSVEFQGWDIQYF
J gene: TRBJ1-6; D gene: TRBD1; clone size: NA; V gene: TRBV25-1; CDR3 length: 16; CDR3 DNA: TGTGCCAGCAGTGGACCTTGGACAGGGGAAAATTCACCCCTCCACTTT; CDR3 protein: CASSGPWTGENSPLHF
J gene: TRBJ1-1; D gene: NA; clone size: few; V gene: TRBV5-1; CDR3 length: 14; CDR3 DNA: TGCGCCAGCAGCTTTCGACCAGGGCGTACTGAAGCTTTCTTT; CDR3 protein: CASSFRPGRTEAFF
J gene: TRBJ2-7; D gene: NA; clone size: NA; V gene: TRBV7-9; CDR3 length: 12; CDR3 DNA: TGTGCCAGCAGCTTAGGCGCCCTTGAGCAGTACTTC; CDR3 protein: CASSLGALEQYF